This T cell receptor beta chain was identified during a study of blood T cell repertoires in COVID-19. Study information: Collection of acute and convalescent COVID-19 samples took place in the United States, Italy and Spain. From T cells, B-cell-depleted T cells, or PBMCs came the material, which was cDNA or gDNA.

In the original analysis: Estimation of nucleated cell counts relied on the amplification of reference gene primers. Sequencing used immunoSEQ multiplex PCR; TCRdb keeps in-frame clones, though not all of them. V and J calls and clone size are as listed in that table; D and trimming were resolved from the DNA. The sample has under 250,000 clones, 80% to 90% seen once. The sequencing input was peripheral blood. The sequence was obtained from a man in his forties or fifties with COVID-19, enrolled during active disease.

The CDR3 bases are TGTGCCAGCAGTCGGGACTCCTGGAATTCACCCCTCCACTTT. Protein product: CASSRDSWNSPLHF. The rearrangement links TRBV6-5 to TRBJ1-6, with a possible D match to TRBD1 (5 bases). Trimming pared 5 bases from V and 7 bases from J, leaving 12 bases between. CDR1 is MNHEY, CDR2 SVGAGI, per germline. The CDR3 is made up of 14 amino acids.